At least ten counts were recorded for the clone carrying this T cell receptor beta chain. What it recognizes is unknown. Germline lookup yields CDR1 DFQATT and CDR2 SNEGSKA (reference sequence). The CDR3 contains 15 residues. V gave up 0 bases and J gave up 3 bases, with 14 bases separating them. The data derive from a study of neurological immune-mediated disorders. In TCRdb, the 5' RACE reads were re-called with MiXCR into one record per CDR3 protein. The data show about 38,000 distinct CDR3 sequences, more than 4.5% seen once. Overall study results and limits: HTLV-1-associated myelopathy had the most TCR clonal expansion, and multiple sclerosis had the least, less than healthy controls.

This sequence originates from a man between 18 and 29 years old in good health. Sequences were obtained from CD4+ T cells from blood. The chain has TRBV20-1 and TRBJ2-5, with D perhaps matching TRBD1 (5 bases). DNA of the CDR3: TGCAGTGCTAGAGACGGCTCGGCAGGGAAAGAGACCCAGTACTTC. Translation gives CSARDGSAGKETQYF.